The present TCR beta chain was sequenced within a study of Ad26.COV2.S vaccination and SARS-CoV-2 variants. Libraries were prepared by immunoSEQ multiplex PCR; TCRdb keeps only in-frame clonotypes and omits some of them. The sample yields roughly 300,000 clones, around nine tenths seen once. Treatment described: roughly 19 received Ad26.COV2.S at low or high dose, single or two shots; a few received placebo; per-sample allocation not given. Samples came from day 63 after the first vaccine or placebo injection. The CDR3 is made up of 17 amino acids. Germline V gene lookup returns CDR1 LNHDA and CDR2 SQIVND (reference sequence). Trimming stripped 5 bases from V and 1 base from J, with 17 bases between.

The source is a person between 18 and 65 years old who received the Ad26.COV2.S COVID-19 vaccine or a placebo. This sample comprised peripheral blood, obtained in a trial of Ad26.COV2.S vaccine versus placebo. V usage is TRBV19 and J usage is TRBJ2-2; D is uncertain. The DNA of the CDR3 is TGTGCCAGTAGTTTCACCTTATCGCCTCAGAACACCGGGGAGCTGTTTTTT. Protein: CASSFTLSPQNTGELFF.